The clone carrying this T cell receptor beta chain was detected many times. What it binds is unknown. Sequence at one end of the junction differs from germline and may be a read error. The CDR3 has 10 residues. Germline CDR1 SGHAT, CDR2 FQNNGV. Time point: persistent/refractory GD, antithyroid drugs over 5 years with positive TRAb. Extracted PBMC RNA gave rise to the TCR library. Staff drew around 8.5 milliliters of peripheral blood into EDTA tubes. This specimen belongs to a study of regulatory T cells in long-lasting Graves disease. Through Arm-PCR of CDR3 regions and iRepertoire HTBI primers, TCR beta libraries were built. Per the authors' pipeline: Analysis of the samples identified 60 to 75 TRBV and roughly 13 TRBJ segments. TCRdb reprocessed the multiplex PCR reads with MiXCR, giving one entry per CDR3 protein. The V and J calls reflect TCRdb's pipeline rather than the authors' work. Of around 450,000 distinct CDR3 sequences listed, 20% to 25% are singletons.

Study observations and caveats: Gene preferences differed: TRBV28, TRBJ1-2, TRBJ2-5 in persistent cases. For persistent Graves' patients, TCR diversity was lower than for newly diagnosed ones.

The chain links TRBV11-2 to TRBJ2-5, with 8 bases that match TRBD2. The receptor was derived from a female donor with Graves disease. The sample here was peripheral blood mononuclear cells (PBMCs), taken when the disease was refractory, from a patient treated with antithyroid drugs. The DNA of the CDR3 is TGTGCCAGCAGCCCAGAGCGGGAGAGGTTC. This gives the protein CASSPERERF.